This entry lists 12 T cell receptor beta chains sequenced from one sample in a study of T cell responses to AZD1222 COVID-19 vaccine. TCRdb's copy holds only in-frame clones and misses some; the assay was immunoSEQ multiplex PCR. The sample records under 150,000 clones, about 81% being singletons. The starting material was peripheral blood, obtained on day 0 of MenACWY control vaccination. The receptors derive from an adult in good health.

This clone was seen once. The chain has TRBV6-5 and TRBJ1-5; D is ambiguous. The ends were cut back, 5 bases at V and 0 bases at J, with 8 bases in the middle. Germline values: CDR1 MNHEY, CDR2 SVGAGI. The CDR3 consists of 14 residues. Here the CDR3 reads CASSLRVSNQPQHF. The CDR3 bases are TGTGCCAGCAGTCTTAGGGTTAGCAATCAGCCCCAGCATTTT.

The chain is built from TRBV11-2 and TRBJ1-2, with a possible D match to TRBD1 (5 bases). The CDR3 covers 15 residues. The germline CDR1 and CDR2 sequences are SGHAT and FQNNGV. V was clipped by 5 bases and J by 4 bases, with 17 bases between them. CDR3 bases: TGTGCCAGCAGCCCCTCTTTAGGAGGGGCCTATGGCTACACCTTC. This translates into CASSPSLGGAYGYTF.

The V gene is TRBV11-3, the J gene TRBJ2-1; 7 bases map to TRBD1. J gave up 6 bases and V 0 bases, and 2 bases lay outside the gene matches. This CDR3 has 14 amino acids. The germline V gene has CDR1 SGHNT and CDR2 YENEEA. CDR3 protein: CASSLETGVNEQFF. The CDR3 DNA sequence: TGTGCCAGCAGCTTAGAAACAGGGGTCAATGAGCAGTTCTTC.

V and J are TRBV7-2 and TRBJ2-1; 10 bases are shared with TRBD2. Trimming cost V 1 base and J 3 bases; bases outside gene matches: 3. The germline CDR1 and CDR2 sequences are SGHTA and FQGNSA. This CDR3 contains 16 residues. The CDR3 nucleotides read TGTGCCAGCAGCTTAGATACTAGCGGGATCTACAATGAGCAGTTCTTC. Translation gives CASSLDTSGIYNEQFF.

The chain employs TRBV25-1 and TRBJ1-2; 7 positions match TRBD1. V shed 4 bases, J shed 4 bases, and the junction held 3 bases outside the gene matches. The CDR3 has 13 amino acids. Germline V CDR1 and CDR2: MGHDK, SYGVNS. This CDR3 is CASSAGQIYGYTF. Here the CDR3 DNA reads TGTGCCAGCAGTGCGGGACAGATCTATGGCTACACCTTC.

The chain uses TRBV12-3 or TRBV12-4 and TRBJ1-1; D gene ambiguous. The V end was cut by 6 bases, the J end by 4 bases, with 6 bases between. This CDR3 spans 11 amino acids. CDR3 nucleotide sequence: TGTGCCAGCAGGAGACGCACTGAAGCTTTCTTT. This codes for CASRRRTEAFF.

This chain uses TRBV6-2 or TRBV6-3 with TRBJ1-6, with D unclear. The CDR3 has 16 amino acids. V was shortened by 4 bases and J by 10 bases, with 20 bases between the two germline ends. The germline CDR1 and CDR2 sequences are MNHEY and SVGEGT. CDR3 in DNA: TGTGCCAGCAGTTCCCGTCACCGGCAGGCGGGGTCACCCCTCCACTTT. It codes for CASSSRHRQAGSPLHF.

V usage is TRBV28 and J usage is TRBJ2-7; D tentatively reads TRBD1 or TRBD2 (5 bases each). In germline, CDR1 is MDHEN, CDR2 SYDVKM. The ends were cut back, 6 bases at V and 3 bases at J, with 18 bases in the middle. The CDR3 loop spans 15 amino acids. CDR3 nucleotide sequence: TGTGCCAGCAGCGAATTAACGGGACCGTACTACGAGCAGTACGTC. It yields the protein CASSELTGPYYEQYV.

The CDR3 DNA reads as TGTGCCAGCAGCCAAGCCCTCGAGCAGTACTTC. Its protein is CASSQALEQYF. This chain connects TRBV14 to TRBJ2-7, with unresolved D. Germline CDR1 reads SGHDN; CDR2 reads FVKESK. V shed 1 base and J shed 6 bases, with 4 bases lying between them. This CDR3 is 11 amino acids long.

The genes are TRBV28 and TRBJ1-2; unclear D gene. Germline-derived CDR1 and CDR2 are MDHEN and SYDVKM. The CDR3 runs 13 residues. With 3 bases removed from V and 2 bases from J, the gap between germline ends came to 7 bases. Written as DNA, the CDR3 is TGTGCCAGCAGTTTGAGCCAGAACTATGGCTACACCTTC. It codes for CASSLSQNYGYTF.

J is TRBJ1-3 and V is TRBV6-9, with 7 bases that match TRBD1. This CDR3 region has 15 residues. Trimming took 6 bases from V and 4 from J; bases not matched to a gene: 9. CDR1 MNHGY and CDR2 SVAAGI come from the germline V gene. Here the CDR3 DNA reads TGTGCCAGCAGGCCTATACAGGGGAGCGGAAACACCATATATTTT. Amino acids: CASRPIQGSGNTIYF.

This clone appeared a few times. The chain recombines TRBV6-5 with TRBJ2-7, with D perhaps matching TRBD1 (5 bases). Looked up from germline, CDR1 is MNHEY and CDR2 is SVGAGI. The CDR3 length is 16 residues. Trimming took 1 base from V and 0 from J, leaving 13 bases between them. The CDR3 loop reads CASSYWGGESSYEQYF. In DNA, the CDR3 is TGTGCCAGCAGTTACTGGGGCGGCGAAAGCTCCTACGAGCAGTACTTC.